This T cell receptor (beta chain) was sequenced during a study of early T cells in non-severe SARS-CoV-2 infection. Overall study: Unsorted whole-blood RNA was sequenced in bulk, leaving chains unpaired.

TCRdb independently ran MiXCR on the 5' RACE reads; one entry per CDR3 protein. Of under 35,000 distinct CDR3 sequences in the sample, less than 8.5% were seen once. This clonotype came up a few times. The sample taken for sequencing was whole blood. The sequence was collected from an adult who was a healthcare worker with PCR-confirmed SARS-CoV-2 infection or an uninfected control (not recorded which).

CDR3 protein: CASSPPVAGDQGEQFF. The CDR3, as DNA: TGTGCCAGCTCACCACCGGTAGCGGGAGACCAGGGGGAGCAGTTCTTC. The chain has TRBV18 and TRBJ2-1, with 9 bases matching TRBD2. J lost 10 bases, V lost 0 bases, and 10 bases had no gene match. Germline CDR1 is KGHSH and CDR2 is LQKENI. This CDR3 region has 16 residues. The entire variable domain, with the rest obtained from reference TRBV18 and TRBJ2-1, is as follows: NAGVMQNPRHLVRRRGQEARLRCSPMKGHSHVYWYRQLPEEGLKFMVYLQKENIIDESGMPKERFSAEFPKEGPSILRIQQVVRGDSAAYFCASSPPVAGDQGEQFFGPGTRLTVL.